This is a list of T cell receptor beta chains from one sample in a study of blood T cell repertoires in COVID-19. The protocol was immunoSEQ multiplex PCR, while the TCRdb copy is restricted to in-frame clones and leaves out a portion. Of over 350,000 clones in the sample, more than 85% are singletons; the top ten hold roughly 4%. Sequencing was performed on peripheral blood. The receptors were gathered from a woman aged 25 to 39 with acute or convalescent COVID-19. Each CDR3 is given with its conserved first and last residue. Fields, in order: J gene, V gene, clone size, D gene, CDR3 protein, CDR3 DNA. A D gene is named only where the DNA matches it firmly. A clone size is listed for some rows: how often the clone was seen (once, few, many), or a class if it is expanded.

TRBJ1-6,TRBV9,-,-,CASSARDNSYNSPLHF,TGTGCCAGCAGCGCCCGGGACAACTCCTATAATTCACCCCTCCACTTT
TRBJ2-1,TRBV9,-,TRBD2,CASNAGGYNEQFF,TGTGCCAGCAATGCGGGGGGGTACAATGAGCAGTTCTTC
TRBJ2-3,TRBV6-1,-,TRBD2,CASSERGGSTDTQYF,TGTGCCAGCAGTGAACGGGGGGGGAGCACAGATACGCAGTATTTT
TRBJ2-7,TRBV5-1,-,TRBD1,CASSLSGTGPYRVYEQYF,TGCGCCAGCAGCCTCTCCGGGACAGGCCCATACAGGGTTTACGAGCAGTACTTC
TRBJ2-4,TRBV29-1,-,-,CSVVREGGVAKNIQYF,TGCAGCGTTGTTCGAGAGGGGGGGGTAGCCAAAAACATTCAGTACTTC
TRBJ2-4,TRBV5-6,once,-,CASILFRGDKNIQYF,TGTGCCAGCATCCTCTTCCGGGGAGACAAAAACATTCAGTACTTC
TRBJ2-3,TRBV2,-,TRBD2,CASTLGGASDTQYF,TGTGCCAGCACGCTCGGGGGGGCTTCAGATACGCAGTATTTT
TRBJ1-5,TRBV18,-,TRBD1,CASSPGTGVSQPQHF,TGTGCCAGCTCACCTGGGACAGGGGTTTCGCAGCCCCAGCATTTT
TRBJ1-6,TRBV9,-,-,CASSAGVSPLHF,TGTGCCAGCAGCGCAGGGGTTTCACCCCTCCACTTT
TRBJ2-5,TRBV6-6,-,-,CASSYLLAWETQYF,TGTGCCAGCAGTTACCTTCTAGCCTGGGAGACCCAGTACTTC
TRBJ1-5,TRBV12-3/TRBV12-4,-,-,CARYDGGNQPQHF,TGTGCCCGATACGACGGGGGCAATCAGCCCCAGCATTTT
TRBJ1-1,TRBV13,-,-,CASSTGRYTEAFF,TGTGCCAGCAGCACCGGGAGATACACTGAAGCTTTCTTT
TRBJ2-3,TRBV19,-,-,CASSIKGGGGDTQYF,TGTGCCAGTAGTATAAAGGGAGGGGGGGGCGATACGCAGTATTTT
TRBJ2-7,TRBV4-1,-,-,CASSRRDTSPYEQYF,TGCGCCAGCAGCCGCCGGGACACCTCCCCCTACGAGCAGTACTTC
TRBJ2-1,TRBV11-3,-,-,CASSLTSYNEQFF,TGTGCCAGCAGCCTAACCTCATACAATGAGCAGTTCTTC
TRBJ1-2,TRBV5-6,-,-,CASSLGASGYGYTF,TGTGCCAGCAGCTTGGGAGCCTCTGGCTATGGCTACACCTTC
TRBJ2-2,TRBV2,-,-,CASIGKTKNTGELFF,TGTGCCAGCATCGGAAAGACAAAGAACACCGGGGAGCTGTTTTTT
TRBJ2-1,TRBV5-4,-,TRBD2,CASSLPSGGAYNEQFF,TGTGCCAGCAGCTTGCCCAGCGGGGGTGCTTACAATGAGCAGTTCTTC
TRBJ2-7,TRBV10-3,-,TRBD2,CATALAGGAYEQYF,TGTGCCACCGCTCTAGCGGGTGGAGCCTACGAGCAGTACTTC
TRBJ2-5,TRBV10-3,once,-,CASSLGGTETQYF,TGTGCCAGTTCACTGGGGGGAACAGAGACCCAGTACTTC
TRBJ2-2,TRBV7-3,-,-,CASSLTGSQNTGELFF,TGTGCCAGCAGCTTAACCGGTTCCCAGAACACCGGGGAGCTGTTTTTT
TRBJ2-1,TRBV9,-,-,CASKRVAVEQFF,TGTGCCAGCAAAAGGGTAGCGGTCGAGCAGTTCTTC
TRBJ1-5,TRBV24-1,-,-,CATSEGSGNQPQHF,TGTGCCACCAGTGAGGGGAGCGGCAATCAGCCCCAGCATTTT
TRBJ2-2,TRBV7-6,-,-,CASSLYFSVQGPAGELFF,TGTGCCAGCAGCTTATATTTTTCAGTTCAGGGGCCAGCCGGGGAGCTGTTTTTT
TRBJ1-5,TRBV28,few,TRBD1,CASSLQGQKNQPQHF,TGTGCCAGCAGTTTACAGGGACAGAAGAATCAGCCCCAGCATTTT